This TCR beta chain was documented in a study of control samples from healthy donors and cancer patients. TCRdb's copy holds only in-frame clones and misses some; the assay was immunoSEQ multiplex PCR. The sample has roughly 150,000 clones, 85% to 90% seen once. This CDR3 is built from 14 residues. The germline CDR1 and CDR2 sequences are SGHRS and YFSETQ. Trimming at V came to 4 bases and at J to 4 bases, leaving 6 bases not matched to a gene. This receptor was taken from a man aged 18 to 29 in good health. The sample was blood. This rearrangement joins TRBV5-1 to TRBJ2-7; 9 bases agree with TRBD1. The CDR3 region has the DNA TGCGCCAGCAGCCGTTCCGGGACAGGGTACGAGCAGTACTTC. As protein: CASSRSGTGYEQYF.